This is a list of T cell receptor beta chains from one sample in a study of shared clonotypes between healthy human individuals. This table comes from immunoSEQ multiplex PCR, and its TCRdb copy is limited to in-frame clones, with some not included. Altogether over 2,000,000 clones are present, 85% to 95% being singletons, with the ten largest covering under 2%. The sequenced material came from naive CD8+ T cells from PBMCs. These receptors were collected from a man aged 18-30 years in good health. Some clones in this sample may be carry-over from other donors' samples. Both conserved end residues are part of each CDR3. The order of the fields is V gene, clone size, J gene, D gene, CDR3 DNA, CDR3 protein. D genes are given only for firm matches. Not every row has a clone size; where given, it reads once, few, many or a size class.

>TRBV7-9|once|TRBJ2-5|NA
TGTGCCAGCAGCTTAAGCAGGGGAGACCGAGAGACCCAGTACTTC
CASSLSRGDRETQYF
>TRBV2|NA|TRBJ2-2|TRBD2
TGTGCCAGCAGTGGAATTGGGACTAGCGGCGGGGAGCTGTTTTTT
CASSGIGTSGGELFF
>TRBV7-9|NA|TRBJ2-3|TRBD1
TGTGCCAGCAGCTTCTGGGACAGCGATCCCACAGATACGCAGTATTTT
CASSFWDSDPTDTQYF
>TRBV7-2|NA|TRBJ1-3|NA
TGTGCCAGCAGCTTAGCCCCCCAGTCGGGAAACACCATATATTTT
CASSLAPQSGNTIYF
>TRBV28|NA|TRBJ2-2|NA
TGTGCCAGCGAATCAGGGGCCGGGGAGCTGTTTTTT
CASESGAGELFF
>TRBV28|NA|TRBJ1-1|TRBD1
TGTGCCAGCAGTTTCCCGGACAGGGGGAACACTGAAGCTTTCTTT
CASSFPDRGNTEAFF
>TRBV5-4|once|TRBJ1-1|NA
TGTGCCAGCAGCTTTCTGTACACTGAAGCTTTCTTT
CASSFLYTEAFF
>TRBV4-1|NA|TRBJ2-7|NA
TGCGCCAGCAGCCAATGGCCTGGCTACGAGCAGTACTTC
CASSQWPGYEQYF
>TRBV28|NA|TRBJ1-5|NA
TGTGCCAGCAGTTTACGAGGGTATAGCAATCAGCCCCAGCATTTT
CASSLRGYSNQPQHF
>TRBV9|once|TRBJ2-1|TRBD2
TGTGCCAGCAGCGGAGGGGCAGGGACTAAGTACAATGAGCAGTTCTTC
CASSGGAGTKYNEQFF
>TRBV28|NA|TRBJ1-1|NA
TGTGCCAGCAGTCGGGGGTCTGGGGGCACTGAAGCTTTCTTT
CASSRGSGGTEAFF
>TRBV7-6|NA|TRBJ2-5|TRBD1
TGTGCCAGCAGCAGACGACAGGGGAGAGAGACCCAGTACTTC
CASSRRQGRETQYF
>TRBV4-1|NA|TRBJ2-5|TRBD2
TGCGCCAGCAGCCAAAGGGCGGGACTAGCGGGAGAAGAGACCCAGTACTTC
CASSQRAGLAGEETQYF
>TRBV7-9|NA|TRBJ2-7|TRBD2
TGTGCCAGCAGCTTGCTAGCGGGAGGTTTAAACGAGCAGTACTTC
CASSLLAGGLNEQYF
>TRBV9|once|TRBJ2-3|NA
TGTGCCAGCAGCGTCACCCGGACAGATACGCAGTATTTT
CASSVTRTDTQYF
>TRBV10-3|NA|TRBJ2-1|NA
TGTGCCATCAGTGAGTTGGATCATTTTAGCTCCTACAATGAGCAGTTCTTC
CAISELDHFSSYNEQFF
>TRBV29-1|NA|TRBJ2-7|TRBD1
TGCAGCGTTCTGGACAGGCGGAATTCCTACGAGCAGTACTTC
CSVLDRRNSYEQYF
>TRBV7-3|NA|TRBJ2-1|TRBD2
TGTGCCAGCAGCACAGGACTAGCGGGAGACATTCACAATGAGCAGTTCTTC
CASSTGLAGDIHNEQFF
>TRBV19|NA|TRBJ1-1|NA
TGTGCCAGTAGTATCCGCGTTCCCGGTACTGAAGCTTTCTTT
CASSIRVPGTEAFF
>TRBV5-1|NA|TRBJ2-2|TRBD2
TGCGCCAGCAGCTTGGTAGGCGCGGGAGGCGCCGTGGGGGAGCTGTTTTTT
CASSLVGAGGAVGELFF
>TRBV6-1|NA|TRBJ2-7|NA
TGTGCCAGCAGTGATTGGACTAAACTAGTCCCCTACGAGCAGTACTTC
CASSDWTKLVPYEQYF
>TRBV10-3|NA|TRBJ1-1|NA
TGTGCCATCAGTGAGTCCGGGTGGACAGCTGAAGCTTTCTTT
CAISESGWTAEAFF
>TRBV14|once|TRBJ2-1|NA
TGTGCCAGCAGCCAAGATTTATCACGGACCATCGAGTCGTACAATGAGCAGTTCTTC
CASSQDLSRTIESYNEQFF
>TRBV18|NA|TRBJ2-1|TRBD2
TGTGCCAGCTCACCCAAGACTAGCGGGAGTTTCTCCTACAATGAGCAGTTCTTC
CASSPKTSGSFSYNEQFF
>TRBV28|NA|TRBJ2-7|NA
TGTGCCAGCCGGAGGGTATTATCCTCCTACGAGCAGTACTTC
CASRRVLSSYEQYF
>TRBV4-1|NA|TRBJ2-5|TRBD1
TGCGCCAGCAGCCAGCCCGGGACAGCACAAGAGACCCAGTACTTC
CASSQPGTAQETQYF
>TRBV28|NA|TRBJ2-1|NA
TGTGCCAGCAGTTTCTTGGGTGATGAGCAGTTCTTC
CASSFLGDEQFF
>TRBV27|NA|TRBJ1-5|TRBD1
TGTGCCAGCAGTTCGGACAGGGGGCTAGGGCAGCCCCAGCATTTT
CASSSDRGLGQPQHF
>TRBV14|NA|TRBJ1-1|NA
TGTGCCAGCAGCCAAGACAGGAACACTGAAGCTTTCTTT
CASSQDRNTEAFF
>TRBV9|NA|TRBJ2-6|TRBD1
TGTGCCAGCAGCCCCGACAGGGCCGGTGGGGCCAACGTCCTGACTTTC
CASSPDRAGGANVLTF
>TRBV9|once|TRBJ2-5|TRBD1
TGTGCCAGCAGCGAGGGACAGGCGACTTTTGGAGAGACCCAGTACTTC
CASSEGQATFGETQYF
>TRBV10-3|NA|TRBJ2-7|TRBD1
TGTGCCATCAGTGAGGTGGGGACAGGGGGGGATGAGCAGTACTTC
CAISEVGTGGDEQYF
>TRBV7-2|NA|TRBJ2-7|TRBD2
TGTGCCAGCTCCCCCACCGGGACTAGCGGGAGCCACGAGCAGTACTTC
CASSPTGTSGSHEQYF
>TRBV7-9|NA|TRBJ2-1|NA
TGTGCCAGCAGCTTGAAAGGGTCCGCCTACAATGAGCAGTTCTTC
CASSLKGSAYNEQFF
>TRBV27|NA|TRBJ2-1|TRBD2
TGTGCCAGCAGTTCTAGCGGGAGTTCCTACAATGAGCAGTTCTTC
CASSSSGSSYNEQFF
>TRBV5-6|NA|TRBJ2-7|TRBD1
TGTGCCAGCAGCTTGCGGGTACAGGGGCCCATTGACGAGCAGTACTTC
CASSLRVQGPIDEQYF
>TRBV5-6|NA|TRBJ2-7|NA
TGTGCCAGCAGACCGGGTTGGGGCGAGCAGTACTTC
CASRPGWGEQYF
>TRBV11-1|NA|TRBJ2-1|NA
TGTGCCAGCAGGGCTCTACTAGGGGGGGATGAGCAGTTCTTC
CASRALLGGDEQFF
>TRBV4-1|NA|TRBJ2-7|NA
TGCGCCAGCAGCCATTTTTTTCTGGTGCTGTCCGAGCAGTACTTC
CASSHFFLVLSEQYF
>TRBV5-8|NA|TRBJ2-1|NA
TGTGCCAGCAGTGGGGCGGGTTTCTACAATGAGCAGTTCTTC
CASSGAGFYNEQFF
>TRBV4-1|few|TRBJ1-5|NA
TGCGCCAGCAGCCCCCTAGGGGGGGGAAATCAGCCCCAGCATTTT
CASSPLGGGNQPQHF
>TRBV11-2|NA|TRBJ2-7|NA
TGTGCCAGCAGCTCCCGTTTCGGGAGCGAGCAGTACTTC
CASSSRFGSEQYF
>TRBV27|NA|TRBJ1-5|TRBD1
TGTGCCAGCAGTGACGGGCAGGGGGTCCAGCCCCAGCATTTT
CASSDGQGVQPQHF
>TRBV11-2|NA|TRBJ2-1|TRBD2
TGTGCCAGCAGCCATAGGGGACTAGCGGGAGGTCATGAGCAGTTCTTC
CASSHRGLAGGHEQFF
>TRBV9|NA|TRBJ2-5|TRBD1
TGTGCCAGCGCGGGACAGGGAAAAGAGACCCAGTACTTC
CASAGQGKETQYF
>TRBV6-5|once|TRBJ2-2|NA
TGTGCCAGCAGTTACGGTCAGGTTAACACCGGGGAGCTGTTTTTT
CASSYGQVNTGELFF
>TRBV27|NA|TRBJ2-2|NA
TGTGCCAGCAGTTTATCGTCGAAGGCCCACAGGGAGCTGTTTTTT
CASSLSSKAHRELFF
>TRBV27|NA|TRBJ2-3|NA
TGTGCCAGCAGTTCACGGGAGAGGCACAATACGCAGTATTTT
CASSSRERHNTQYF
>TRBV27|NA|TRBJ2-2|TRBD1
TGTGCCAGCAGTTTACGGACAGGGGGAGGAACCGGGGAGCTGTTTTTT
CASSLRTGGGTGELFF
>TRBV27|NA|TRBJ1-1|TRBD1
TGTGCCAGCAGTTTTCGGGACAGATTGAACACTGAAGCTTTCTTT
CASSFRDRLNTEAFF
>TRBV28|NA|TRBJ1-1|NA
TGTGCCAGCCTCTCCCGGGGCACTGAAGCTTTCTTT
CASLSRGTEAFF
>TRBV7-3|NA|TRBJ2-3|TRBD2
TGTGCCAGCAGCTTATGGGGGCGGCTAGCGGGAGGGCCTACAGATACGCAGTATTTT
CASSLWGRLAGGPTDTQYF
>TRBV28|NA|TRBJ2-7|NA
TGTGCCAGCAGCCTTATGCGCGGGTGGTCCTACGAGCAGTACTTC
CASSLMRGWSYEQYF
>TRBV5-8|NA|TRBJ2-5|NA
TGTGCCAGCAGGTTCGCAGGGTCATCTGAGACCCAGTACTTC
CASRFAGSSETQYF
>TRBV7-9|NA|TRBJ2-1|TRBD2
TGTGCCCACTCGGGGACTAGCGGAGGGGACAATGAGCAGTTCTTC
CAHSGTSGGDNEQFF
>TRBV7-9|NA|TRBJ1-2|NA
TGTGCCAGCAGTTTAGTCCTAATTGGGGAGCGGGACGCCTTCTATGGCTACACCTTC
CASSLVLIGERDAFYGYTF
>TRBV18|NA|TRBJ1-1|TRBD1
TGTGCCAGCTCAGGGTGGGACAGGGGGCTGTCCAGTGAAGCTTTCTTT
CASSGWDRGLSSEAFF
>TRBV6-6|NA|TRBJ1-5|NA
TGTGCCAGCAGTTACGTAGGGACCAATCAGCCCCAGCATTTT
CASSYVGTNQPQHF
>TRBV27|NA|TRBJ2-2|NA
TGTGCCAGCAGCCCTTTGAACACCGGGGAGCTGTTTTTT
CASSPLNTGELFF
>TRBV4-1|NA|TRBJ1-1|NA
TGCGCCAGCAGCGCATCTTGGGTTAACACTGAAGCTTTCTTT
CASSASWVNTEAFF